A selection of T cell receptor beta chains follows, all from one sample in a study of regulatory T cells in long-lasting Graves disease. In TCRdb, the multiplex PCR reads were re-called with MiXCR into one record per CDR3 protein. This table has about 660,000 distinct CDR3 sequences, approximately 29% appearing once. The source material was peripheral blood mononuclear cells (PBMCs), sampled when the disease was refractory, from a patient treated with antithyroid drugs. These receptors all come from a female donor with Graves disease. The CDR3 runs from the conserved cysteine through the conserved F or W. The order of the fields is V gene, CDR3 protein.

v_gene: TRBV12-3/TRBV12-4; CDR3aa: CASTTSRLAGDRNEQYF
v_gene: TRBV7-6; CDR3aa: CASVAGQETQYF
v_gene: TRBV12-3/TRBV12-4; CDR3aa: CASSLMVGQNNQPQHF
v_gene: TRBV27; CDR3aa: CASSFQGPNQPQHF
v_gene: TRBV13; CDR3aa: CASSSPHFGTGNTGELFF
v_gene: TRBV29-1; CDR3aa: CSVEDLLGSSGRGRTQYF
v_gene: TRBV19; CDR3aa: CASSMEQVRTGGNEQFF
v_gene: TRBV25-1; CDR3aa: CASYTSSAYNEQFF
v_gene: TRBV28; CDR3aa: CASKHGPYYSNQPQHF
v_gene: TRBV19; CDR3aa: CASSAASGGFQETQYF
v_gene: TRBV20-1; CDR3aa: CSGSMGTQYF
v_gene: TRBV6-1; CDR3aa: CASSEASLGSASSYEQYF
v_gene: TRBV12-3/TRBV12-4; CDR3aa: CASSFSSGGVGNQPQHF
v_gene: TRBV10-3; CDR3aa: CAIRRTGGTEAFF
v_gene: TRBV3-1; CDR3aa: CASSQAPGFAYTF
v_gene: TRBV3-1; CDR3aa: CASSPIVTGASAFF
v_gene: TRBV2; CDR3aa: CASSFVPGNTEAFF
v_gene: TRBV7-2; CDR3aa: CASSLRQGLANIQYF
v_gene: TRBV29-1; CDR3aa: CSVDQANTGELFF
v_gene: TRBV28; CDR3aa: CASSFWGAGTEAFF
v_gene: TRBV12-3/TRBV12-4; CDR3aa: CASSQQGARETQYF
v_gene: TRBV7-3; CDR3aa: CASSDQGDTGELFF
v_gene: TRBV20-1; CDR3aa: CSASPGPPGGYTF
v_gene: TRBV20-1; CDR3aa: CSARRDDGISYEQYF
v_gene: TRBV18; CDR3aa: CASSPRGGVQETQYF